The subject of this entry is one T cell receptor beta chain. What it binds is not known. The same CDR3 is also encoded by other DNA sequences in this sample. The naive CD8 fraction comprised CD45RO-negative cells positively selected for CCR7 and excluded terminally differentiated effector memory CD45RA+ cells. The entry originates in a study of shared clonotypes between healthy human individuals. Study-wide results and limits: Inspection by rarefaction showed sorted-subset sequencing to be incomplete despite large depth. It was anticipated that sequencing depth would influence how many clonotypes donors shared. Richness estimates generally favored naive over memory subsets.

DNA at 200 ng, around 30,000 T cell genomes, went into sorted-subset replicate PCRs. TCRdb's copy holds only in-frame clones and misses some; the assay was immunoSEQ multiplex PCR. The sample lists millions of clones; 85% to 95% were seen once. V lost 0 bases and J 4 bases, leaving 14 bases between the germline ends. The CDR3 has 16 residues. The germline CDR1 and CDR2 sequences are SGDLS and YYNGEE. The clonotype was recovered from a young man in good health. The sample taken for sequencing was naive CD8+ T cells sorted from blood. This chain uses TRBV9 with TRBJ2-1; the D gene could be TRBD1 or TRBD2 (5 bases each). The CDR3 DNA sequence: TGTGCCAGCAGCGTAGGAGGGGCAGGAGGATACAATGAGCAGTTCTTC. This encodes CASSVGGAGGYNEQFF.